These 22 T cell receptor beta chains were all obtained from the same sample, sequenced in a study of blood T cell repertoires in COVID-19 (TCRdb year 2020). Receptor amplification or capture employed the immunoSEQ multiplex PCR assay. TCRdb took over this immuneACCESS table, retaining in-frame rearrangements with V and J assigned. Such tables are incomplete; in checked studies, under half of the missing clones stem from an unresolved V gene, and the remainder is unexplained. The sample yields 55,000 to 90,000 clones; approximately 89% were counted once. The top ten hold about a third of the sample. The sequencing input was peripheral blood. These receptor sequences come from an elderly woman with active or convalescent COVID-19.

V gene TRBV10-2 combines with J gene TRBJ1-6; TRBD1 matches 8 bases. V was clipped by 5 bases and J by 5 bases; unmatched bases: 5. The V gene's germline CDR1 is WSHSY and CDR2 SAAADI. The CDR3 has 15 residues. Here the CDR3 reads CASSPTGEDNSPLHF. In DNA, the CDR3 is TGCGCCAGCAGTCCGACAGGGGAGGATAATTCACCCCTCCACTTT.

This rearrangement joins TRBV6-5 to TRBJ2-2; D is possibly TRBD2 (6 bases). CDR1 and CDR2 (germline): MNHEY, SVGAGI. The CDR3 covers 13 residues. Trimming took 2 bases from V and 6 from J, leaving 7 bases between them. In nucleotides, the CDR3 is TGTGCCAGCAGTTACGGGGAGGCCGGGGAGCTGTTTTTT. Translating gives CASSYGEAGELFF.

The V gene is TRBV19, the J gene TRBJ1-1, with D perhaps matching TRBD1 (6 bases). Germline V gene sequence: CDR1 LNHDA, CDR2 SQIVND (reference sequence). V was trimmed by 3 bases and J by 11 bases, leaving 13 bases between them. This CDR3 comprises 12 residues. CDR3 sequence (DNA): TGTGCCAGTAGTATGATGGGACAAAGGGCTTTCTTT. This gives the protein CASSMMGQRAFF.

V is TRBV18 and J is TRBJ1-1, with D unclear. V lost 2 bases and J 1 base, leaving 8 bases between the germline ends. This CDR3 comprises 14 residues. Looked up from germline, CDR1 is KGHSH and CDR2 is LQKENI. The DNA of the CDR3 is TGTGCCAGCTCACCAGGACTGCCGAACACTGAAGCTTTCTTT. It specifies CASSPGLPNTEAFF.

This sequence joins TRBV6-7 and TRBJ1-6; TRBD1 might be the D (6 bases). TRBV6-7 is an ORF, and what it does is uncertain. The CDR3 spans 17 residues. Trimming cost V 5 bases and J 0 bases, with 14 bases left between them. The CDR3 is CASSIYQGRSYNSPLHF. For the CDR3, the DNA is TGTGCCAGCAGTATCTATCAGGGGCGCTCCTATAATTCACCCCTCCACTTT.

This clone has only one observation. The chain uses TRBV7-8 and TRBJ1-4; unclear D gene. The CDR3 is 17 amino acids. V was pared by 2 bases and J by 0 bases, with 13 bases between. CDR1 is SGHVS, CDR2 FQNEAQ, per germline. The chain's CDR3 is CASSLYRSPATNEKLFF. The CDR3 nucleotides read TGTGCCAGCAGCTTATATAGATCCCCGGCAACTAATGAAAAACTGTTTTTT.

The chain carries TRBV5-1 and TRBJ2-3; 10 nucleotides match TRBD2. The CDR3 loop spans 15 amino acids. V was pared by 5 bases and J by 1 base, with 4 bases of the junction left unmatched. Germline values: CDR1 SGHRS, CDR2 YFSETQ. The CDR3 DNA follows: TGCGCCAGCAGACCCACTAGCGGGGGCACAGATACGCAGTATTTT. Protein sequence: CASRPTSGGTDTQYF. The full variable domain, rest sourced from reference TRBV5-1 and TRBJ2-3, is KAGVTQTPRYLIKTRGQQVTLSCSPISGHRSVSWYQQTPGQGLQFLFEYFSETQRNKGNFPGRFSGRQFSNSRSEMNVSTLELGDSALYLCASRPTSGGTDTQYFGPGTRLTVL.

V usage is TRBV21-1 and J usage is TRBJ1-4; the D call TRBD1 from the table was never checked on the DNA. TRBV21-1 is reported as a pseudogene. The CDR3 has 15 residues. The CDR3 coding sequence is TGTGCCAGCAGCAGAACCGGGACAGGGGAGCAAAAACTGTTTTTT. Residues: CASSRTGTGEQKLFF.

V gene TRBV5-1 combines with J gene TRBJ2-3; no clear D gene. Germline V gene data show CDR1 as SGHRS and CDR2 as YFSETQ. The CDR3 has 14 residues. Trimming removed 4 bases at V and 3 bases at J, with 12 bases between. CDR3 bases: TGCGCCAGCAGCCTAAGCCGCACGACAGATACGCAGTATTTT. This translates into CASSLSRTTDTQYF.

The chain is built from TRBV3-1 (or the pseudogene TRBV3-2) and TRBJ2-3; no clear D. The germline CDR1 and CDR2 sequences are LGHDT and YNNKEL (reference sequence). Trimming removed 2 bases at V and 0 bases at J, with 12 bases between. The CDR3 is made up of 16 amino acids. CDR3 protein: CASSQRLGISTDTQYF. The CDR3 DNA sequence: TGTGCCAGCAGCCAACGACTCGGAATTAGCACAGATACGCAGTATTTT.

This clone was recorded once. The chain employs TRBV2 and TRBJ1-2, with D perhaps matching TRBD1 (6 bases). This CDR3 spans 15 amino acids. V was clipped by 11 bases and J by 1 base, with 20 bases between them. Germline assignment: CDR1 SNHLY and CDR2 FYNNEI. Here the CDR3 reads CACSRGFANNYGYTF. The CDR3 bases are TGTGCCTGCTCGAGGGGGTTCGCTAATAACTATGGCTACACCTTC. Full variable domain (remainder filled in from reference TRBV2 and TRBJ1-2): EPEVTQTPSHQVTQMGQEVILRCVPISNHLYFYWYRQILGQKVEFLVSFYNNEISEKSEIFDDQFSVERPDGSNFTLKIRSTKLEDSAMYFCACSRGFANNYGYTFGSGTRLTVV.

J is TRBJ1-6 and V is TRBV4-3; D perhaps matches TRBD1 (5 bases). CDR3 length equals 16 residues. Trimming removed 0 bases from V and 9 bases from J, with 15 bases in between. CDR1 is LGHNA, CDR2 YSLEER, per germline. The CDR3 DNA reads TGCGCCAGCAGCCAAGATGGAGGGGTAGTCCGTTCACCCCTCCACTTT. This sequence encodes CASSQDGGVVRSPLHF.

This chain uses TRBV5-1 with TRBJ1-2; possibly TRBD1 for D (6 bases). The CDR3 extends over 13 amino acids. Germline loops: CDR1 SGHRS, CDR2 YFSETQ. Trimming took 5 bases from V and 3 from J, leaving 11 bases between them. As DNA, the CDR3 is TGCGCCAGCAGTACCGCAGGGGACTATGGCTACACCTTC. Its translation is CASSTAGDYGYTF.

The CDR3 is CASSLGQGIGGYTF. The CDR3, as DNA: TGCGCCAGCAGCTTGGGACAGGGGATCGGTGGCTACACCTTC. The V gene is TRBV5-1, the J gene TRBJ1-2; TRBD1 aligns across 8 bases. The CDR3 loop spans 14 amino acids. The germline V gene has CDR1 SGHRS and CDR2 YFSETQ. With 0 bases clipped from V and 7 bases from J, the junction kept 5 bases outside the gene matches. Full variable domain (rest looked up from reference TRBV5-1 and TRBJ1-2): KAGVTQTPRYLIKTRGQQVTLSCSPISGHRSVSWYQQTPGQGLQFLFEYFSETQRNKGNFPGRFSGRQFSNSRSEMNVSTLELGDSALYLCASSLGQGIGGYTFGSGTRLTVV.

This sequence joins TRBV27 and TRBJ2-7; the match to TRBD1 covers 10 bases. The CDR3 sequence is 14 residues long. CDR1 MNHEY and CDR2 SMNVEV come from the germline V gene (reference sequence). Trimming cost V 10 bases and J 3 bases; bases outside gene matches: 9. DNA of the CDR3: TGTGCCACGGCCGGGACAGGGGTTCTCTACGAGCAGTACTTC. This codes for CATAGTGVLYEQYF.

The rearrangement joins TRBV7-9 to TRBJ2-5; D is possibly TRBD1 (6 bases). The CDR3 spans 15 residues. The V and J ends lost 0 bases and 2 bases respectively, with 10 bases between them. The germline V gene has CDR1 SEHNR and CDR2 FQNEAQ (reference sequence). CDR3 protein: CASSLARGPQETQYF. The CDR3 region has the DNA TGTGCCAGCAGCTTAGCCAGGGGACCTCAAGAGACCCAGTACTTC.

The chain carries TRBV7-9 and TRBJ1-3; maybe TRBD1 (6 bases). Germline V gives CDR1 SEHNR, CDR2 FQNEAQ (reference sequence). Trimming left V 8 bases short and J 2 bases short, with 22 bases between. The CDR3 is made up of 17 amino acids. CDR3 DNA sequence: TGTGCCAGCCGCCATCCGCGTGGGAGGGGGACTGGAAACACCATATATTTT. This sequence encodes CASRHPRGRGTGNTIYF.

The chain joins TRBV5-4 to TRBJ2-7, with 8 bases aligning to TRBD1. Germline V gene lookup returns CDR1 SGHNT and CDR2 YYREEE (reference sequence). Germline trimming cut 4 bases from V and 2 bases from J; bases unmatched to any gene: 8. CDR3 length equals 15 residues. CDR3 amino acids: CASSPDLTGAYEQYF. DNA of the CDR3: TGTGCCAGCAGCCCTGACTTGACAGGGGCCTACGAGCAGTACTTC.

J is TRBJ1-4 and V is TRBV7-2; 7 nucleotides agree with TRBD1. There are 18 residues in the CDR3. Losses at the gene ends were 2 bases for V and 0 bases for J; bases not matched to a gene: 9. Germline CDR1 SGHTA, CDR2 FQGNSA. The CDR3 loop reads CASSLYPDRAATNEKLFF. The CDR3, as DNA: TGTGCCAGCAGCTTATACCCTGACAGGGCGGCAACTAATGAAAAACTGTTTTTT.

This clone was observed a single time. The rearrangement uses TRBV5-1 and TRBJ1-1; no clear D. The CDR3 totals 14 residues. Germline loops: CDR1 SGHRS, CDR2 YFSETQ. V was shortened by 0 bases and J by 4 bases, with 10 bases between the two germline ends. CDR3 DNA sequence: TGCGCCAGCAGCTTGGGCGGGAGCGCCACTGAAGCTTTCTTT. Its protein is CASSLGGSATEAFF.

CDR3 in amino acids: CASSQSMGPPEAFF. DNA of the CDR3: TGCGCCAGCAGCCAGTCAATGGGCCCTCCTGAAGCTTTCTTT. V is TRBV4-3 and J is TRBJ1-1, with no clear D. This CDR3 comprises 14 residues. With 3 bases removed from V and 6 bases from J, the gap between germline ends came to 14 bases. CDR1 and CDR2 (germline): LGHNA, YSLEER.

V usage is TRBV25-1 and J usage is TRBJ2-7, with D perhaps TRBD1 (7 bases). The CDR3 loop spans 14 amino acids. Germline values: CDR1 MGHDK, CDR2 SYGVNS. Trimming shortened V by 1 base and J by 7 bases, and 14 bases separated the two germline ends. The CDR3 loop reads CASSEWGRGVEQYF. In DNA form, the CDR3 reads TGTGCCAGCAGTGAATGGGGCAGGGGGGTGGAGCAGTACTTC.